This TCR beta chain was sequenced in a study of shared clonotypes between healthy human individuals. About the research overall: Three plates were used per donor for CD4 naive, three for CD4 memory, two for CD8 naive and one for CD8 memory.

Measured with immunoSEQ multiplex PCR; TCRdb has only the in-frame clones, and not every one. The sample has around 620,000 clones, approximately 95% seen once. Naive CD8 populations comprised CD45RO-negative cells positively selected for CCR7, excluding terminally differentiated effector memory CD45RA+ cells. The donor population consisted of healthy HIV-negative adults with no recent acute infections or vaccinations. Regarding the study as a whole: Clonotypes shared by all four donors outscored non-shared clonotypes in generation probability.

V lost 1 base and J lost 8, with 9 bases in between. The V gene's germline CDR1 is SNHLY and CDR2 FYNNEI. The CDR3 runs to 13 residues. For this clone: Its antigen is still unknown.

This receptor was identified in a woman between 25 and 40 years old in good health. The chain carries TRBV2 and TRBJ2-1, with D uncertain. Sequences were obtained from naive CD8+ T cells sorted from blood. CDR3 loop: CASSEGSKDEQFF. CDR3 nucleotide sequence: TGTGCCAGCAGTGAAGGGTCGAAGGATGAGCAGTTCTTC.